This TCR beta chain originates from a study of blood T cell repertoires in COVID-19. Study at large: PBMCs, B-cell-depleted T cells, or T cells provided the cDNA or gDNA that made up the material.

Using immunoSEQ multiplex PCR, the repertoire was profiled, and TCRdb retains in-frame clones only, with some absent. The data hold 220,000 or so clones, with 84% observed a single time. The germline V gene has CDR1 SGHRS and CDR2 YFSETQ. V was shortened by 4 bases and J by 4 bases, with 13 bases between the two germline ends. CDR3 size: 14 residues. What was sequenced was peripheral blood. The chain uses TRBV5-1 and TRBJ2-3; tentatively, D is TRBD1 (6 bases). The source of this sequence is a man aged 25 to 40 with active or convalescent COVID-19. The CDR3 DNA follows: TGCGCCAGCAGCCCACAGGGAGCGCCAGATACGCAGTATTTT. This gives the protein CASSPQGAPDTQYF.